There are many counts of the clone carrying this T cell receptor (beta chain). Primed by a sample-barcoded 5' primer and a J-beta primer mix, a second PCR proceeded for about 7 to 11 cycles. Each cDNA molecule carried a tag from a template-switch adaptor that contained 12 random nucleotides. All samples gave at least 2.5 million CDR3-containing paired-end reads. TCRdb analysed the 5' RACE reads with MiXCR anew, one entry per CDR3 protein. Here the sample spans 1.4 million or so distinct CDR3 sequences, roughly two fifths being singletons. This sample is drawn from a study of blood T cells in healthy people across ages. The receptor's source is a young woman in good health. Sequencing was done on a sample of blood.

For the CDR3, the DNA is TGTGCCATCAGTGAGGCAGATACGCAGTATTTT. Translated: CAISEADTQYF. V usage is TRBV10-3 and J usage is TRBJ2-3; D remains ambiguous. CDR1 is ENHRY, CDR2 SYGVKD, per germline. The CDR3 is made up of 11 amino acids. Trimming stripped 2 bases from V and 4 bases from J, with 1 base between.